Described below is a single T cell receptor beta chain sequence and its context. RNA was extracted with the RNeasy kit, and a quantity of about 0.45 to 1 ug was reverse transcribed using random hexamers. TCRdb processed the immunoSEQ multiplex PCR reads anew with MiXCR; each CDR3 protein has one entry. The data show about 180,000 distinct CDR3 sequences, around 94% seen once. Negative isolation yielded CD8+ and CD4+ T cells; FACS enriched TEMRA cells. These data are taken from a study of CD8 T cells in Susac syndrome. Material for sequencing was CD4+ T cells from PBMCs. This clonotype was obtained from a human donor with Susac syndrome.

CDR3 nucleotide sequence: TGTGCCAGCAGGAATAGGGCGGGGGGATTCACAGATACGCAGTATTTT. Translation gives CASRNRAGGFTDTQYF. The chain recombines TRBV25-1 with TRBJ2-3; TRBD2 matches 8 bases. The CDR3 runs to 16 residues. V gave up 6 bases and J gave up 2 bases; unmatched junction bases: 10. Germline-derived CDR1 and CDR2 are MGHDK and SYGVNS.